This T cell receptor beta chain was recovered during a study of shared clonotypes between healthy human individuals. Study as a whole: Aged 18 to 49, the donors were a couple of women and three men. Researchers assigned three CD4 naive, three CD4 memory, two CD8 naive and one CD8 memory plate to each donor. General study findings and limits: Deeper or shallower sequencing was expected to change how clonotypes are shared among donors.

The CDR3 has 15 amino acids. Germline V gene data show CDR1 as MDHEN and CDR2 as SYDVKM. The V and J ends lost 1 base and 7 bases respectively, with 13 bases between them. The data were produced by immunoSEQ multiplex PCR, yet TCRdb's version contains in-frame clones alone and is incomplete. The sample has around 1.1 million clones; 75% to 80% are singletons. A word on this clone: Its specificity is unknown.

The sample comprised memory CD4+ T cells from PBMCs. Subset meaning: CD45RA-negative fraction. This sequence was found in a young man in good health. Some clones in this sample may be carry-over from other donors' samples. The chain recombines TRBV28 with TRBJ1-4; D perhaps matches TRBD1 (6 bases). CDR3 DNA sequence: TGTGCCAGCAGTTTATTTCGGGGGGGCAGTGAAAAACTGTTTTTT. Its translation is CASSLFRGGSEKLFF.